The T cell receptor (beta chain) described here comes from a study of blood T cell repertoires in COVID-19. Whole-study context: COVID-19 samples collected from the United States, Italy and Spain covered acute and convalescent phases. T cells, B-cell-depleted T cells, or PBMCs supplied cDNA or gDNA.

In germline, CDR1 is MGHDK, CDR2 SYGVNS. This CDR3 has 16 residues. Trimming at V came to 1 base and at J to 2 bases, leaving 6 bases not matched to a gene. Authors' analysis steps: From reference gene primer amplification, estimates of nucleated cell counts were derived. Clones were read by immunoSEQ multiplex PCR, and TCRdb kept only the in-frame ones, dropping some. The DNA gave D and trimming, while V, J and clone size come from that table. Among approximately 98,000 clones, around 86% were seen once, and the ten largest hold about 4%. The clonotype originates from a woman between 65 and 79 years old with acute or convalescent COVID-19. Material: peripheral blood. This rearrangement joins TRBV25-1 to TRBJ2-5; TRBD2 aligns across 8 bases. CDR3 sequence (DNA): TGTGCCAGCAGTGAATTGAAGGCTAGCGGGCAAGAGACCCAGTACTTC. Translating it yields CASSELKASGQETQYF. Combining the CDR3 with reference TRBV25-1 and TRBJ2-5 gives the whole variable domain EADIYQTPRYLVIGTGKKITLECSQTMGHDKMYWYQQDPGMELHLIHYSYGVNSTEKGDLSSESTVSRIRTEHFPLTLESARPSHTSQYLCASSELKASGQETQYFGPGTRLLVL.